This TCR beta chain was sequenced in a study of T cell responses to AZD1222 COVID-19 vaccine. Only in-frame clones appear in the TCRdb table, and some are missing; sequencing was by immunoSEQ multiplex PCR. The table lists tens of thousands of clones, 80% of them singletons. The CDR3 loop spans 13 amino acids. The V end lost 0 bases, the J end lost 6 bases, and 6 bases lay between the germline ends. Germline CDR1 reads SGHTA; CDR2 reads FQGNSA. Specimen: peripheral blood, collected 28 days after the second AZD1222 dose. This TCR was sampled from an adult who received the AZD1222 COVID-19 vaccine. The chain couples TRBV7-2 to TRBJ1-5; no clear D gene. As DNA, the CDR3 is TGTGCCAGCAGCTTAGCGGCGGTTCAGCCCCAGCATTTT. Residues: CASSLAAVQPQHF.